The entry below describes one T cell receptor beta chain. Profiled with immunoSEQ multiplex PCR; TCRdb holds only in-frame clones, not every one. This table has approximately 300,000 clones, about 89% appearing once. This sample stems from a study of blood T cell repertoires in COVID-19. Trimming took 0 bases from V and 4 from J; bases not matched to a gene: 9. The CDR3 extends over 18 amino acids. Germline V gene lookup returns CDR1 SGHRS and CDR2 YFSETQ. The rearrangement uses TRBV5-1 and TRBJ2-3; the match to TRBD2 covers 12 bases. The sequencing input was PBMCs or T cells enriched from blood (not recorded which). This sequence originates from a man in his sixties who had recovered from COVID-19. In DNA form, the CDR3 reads TGCGCCAGCAGCTTGGGGACCCTAGCGGGAGGGGCGGCAGATACGCAGTATTTT. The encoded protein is CASSLGTLAGGAADTQYF.